This entry lists 5 T cell receptor beta chains sequenced from one sample in a study of molecular identifiers for immune sequencing clone quantification. TCRdb redid the calling of the PCR reads with MiXCR, one entry per CDR3 protein. This table has 100,000 or so distinct CDR3 sequences, 35% to 40% appearing once. The sequencing input was naive CD8+ T cells from blood, with Jurkat cell RNA spiked in. Sample subset: FACS-sorted CD8+CD4-CCR7+CD45RA+ naive T cells. The receptor source for this set is a human donor in good health. Some libraries in this study had Jurkat cell RNA spiked in.

V gene TRBV19 combines with J gene TRBJ2-5; D possibly corresponds to TRBD2 (6 bases). The CDR3 is 13 amino acids. Germline V CDR1 and CDR2: LNHDA, SQIVND (reference sequence). With 6 bases removed from V and 0 bases from J, the gap between germline ends came to 8 bases. The CDR3 bases are TGTGCCAGTAGGGCGGGAAACCAAGAGACCCAGTACTTC. Its translation: CASRAGNQETQYF.

As concerns this clonotype: Since a much larger clone is just one base distant, this may be a read error. CDR3 DNA: TGTGCCACGAGGCGGGAGGAAAGCACAGATACGCGGTATTTT. As protein: CATRREESTDTRYF. The chain employs TRBV13 and TRBJ2-3; 8 bases are shared with TRBD2. The CDR3 consists of 14 residues. Germline assignment: CDR1 PRHDT and CDR2 FYEKMQ (reference sequence).

This clonotype was recorded a few times. V and J are TRBV6-2 or TRBV6-3 and TRBJ2-5; 7 nucleotides line up with TRBD1. The J segment lost 6 bases and the V segment lost 7 bases, leaving 8 bases of the junction unmatched. Germline V gene lookup returns CDR1 MNHEY and CDR2 SVGEGT. This CDR3 contains 13 residues. The CDR3 protein is CASTTNRGQTQYF. CDR3 in DNA: TGTGCCAGCACGACTAACAGGGGTCAGACCCAGTACTTC.

As to this clonotype: The conserved closing phenylalanine or tryptophan is absent in this CDR3, likely reflecting a read error. J is TRBJ2-1 and V is TRBV4-3; 9 bases agree with TRBD1. The CDR3 runs to 16 residues. Germline V CDR1 and CDR2: LGHNA, YSLEER. The J segment lost 5 bases and the V segment lost 3 bases, leaving 8 bases of the junction unmatched. The chain's CDR3 is CASSHPPGQGNNEQFI. As DNA, the CDR3 is TGCGCCAGCAGCCACCCCCCGGGACAGGGCAACAATGAGCAGTTCATC.

The table lists this clonotype with a count of one. CDR3 nucleotide sequence: TGTGCCACCAGCAGACCCGGTCCAGCCCAGGATTCACCCCTCCACTTT. It translates to CATSRPGPAQDSPLHF. V and J are TRBV15 and TRBJ1-6; the D is unclear. V was clipped by 2 bases and J by 8 bases, with 16 bases between them. The germline V gene encodes CDR1 LNHNV and CDR2 YYDKDF (reference sequence). CDR3 length equals 16 residues.